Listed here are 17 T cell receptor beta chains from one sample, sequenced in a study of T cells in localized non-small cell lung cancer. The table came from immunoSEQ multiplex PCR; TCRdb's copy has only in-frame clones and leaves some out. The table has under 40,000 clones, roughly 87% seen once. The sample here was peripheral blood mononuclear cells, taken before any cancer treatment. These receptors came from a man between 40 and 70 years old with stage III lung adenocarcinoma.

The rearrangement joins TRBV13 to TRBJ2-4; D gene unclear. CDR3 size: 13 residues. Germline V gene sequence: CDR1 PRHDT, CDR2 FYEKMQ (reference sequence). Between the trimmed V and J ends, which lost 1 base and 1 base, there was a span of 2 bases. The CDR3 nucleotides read TGTGCCAGCAGCTTAGACGCCAAAAACATTCAGTACTTC. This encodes CASSLDAKNIQYF.

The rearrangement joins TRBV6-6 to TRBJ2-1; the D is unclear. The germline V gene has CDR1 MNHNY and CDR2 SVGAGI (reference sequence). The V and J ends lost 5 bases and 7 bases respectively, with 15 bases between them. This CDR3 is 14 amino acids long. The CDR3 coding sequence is TGTGCCAGCAGTCGACCAGACGGCCGGAATGAGCAGTTCTTC. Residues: CASSRPDGRNEQFF.

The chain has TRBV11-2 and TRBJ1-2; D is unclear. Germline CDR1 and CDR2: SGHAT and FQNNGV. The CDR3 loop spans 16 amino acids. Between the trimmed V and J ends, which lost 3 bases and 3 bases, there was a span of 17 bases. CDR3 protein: CASSFFAGRLYYGYTF. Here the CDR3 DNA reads TGTGCCAGCAGCTTTTTCGCTGGGCGGCTGTACTATGGCTACACCTTC.

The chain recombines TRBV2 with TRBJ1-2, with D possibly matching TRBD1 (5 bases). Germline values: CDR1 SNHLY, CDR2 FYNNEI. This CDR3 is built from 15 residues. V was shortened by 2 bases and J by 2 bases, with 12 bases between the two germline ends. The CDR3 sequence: CASSELRGANYGYTF. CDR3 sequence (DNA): TGTGCCAGCAGTGAACTGAGAGGGGCAAACTATGGCTACACCTTC.

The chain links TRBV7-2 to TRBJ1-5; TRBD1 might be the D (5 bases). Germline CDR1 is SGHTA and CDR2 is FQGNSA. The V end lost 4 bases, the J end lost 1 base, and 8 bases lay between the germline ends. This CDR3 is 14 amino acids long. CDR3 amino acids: CASSSRVSNQPQHF. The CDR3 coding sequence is TGTGCCAGCAGCTCCAGGGTCAGCAATCAGCCCCAGCATTTT.

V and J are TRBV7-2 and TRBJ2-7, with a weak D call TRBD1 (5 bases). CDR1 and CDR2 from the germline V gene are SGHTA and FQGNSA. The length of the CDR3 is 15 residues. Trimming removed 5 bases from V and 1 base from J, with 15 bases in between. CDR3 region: CASSLTGLGSYEQYF. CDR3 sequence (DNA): TGTGCCAGCAGCCTTACAGGTCTGGGTTCCTACGAGCAGTACTTC.

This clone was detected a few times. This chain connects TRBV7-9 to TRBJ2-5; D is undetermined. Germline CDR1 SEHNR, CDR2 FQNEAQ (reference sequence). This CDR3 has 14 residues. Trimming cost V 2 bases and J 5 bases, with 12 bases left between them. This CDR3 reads CASSLPGLGETQYF. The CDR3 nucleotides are TGTGCCAGCAGCTTACCGGGCCTGGGGGAGACCCAGTACTTC.

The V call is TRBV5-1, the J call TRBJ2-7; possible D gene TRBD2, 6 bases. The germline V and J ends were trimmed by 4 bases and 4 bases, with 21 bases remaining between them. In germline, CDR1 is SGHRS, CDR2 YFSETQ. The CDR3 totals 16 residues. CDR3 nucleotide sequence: TGCGCCAGCAGCGCCTTCAGTCCTGGACTACCGTACGAGCAGTACTTC. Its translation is CASSAFSPGLPYEQYF. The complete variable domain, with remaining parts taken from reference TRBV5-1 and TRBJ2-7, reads KAGVTQTPRYLIKTRGQQVTLSCSPISGHRSVSWYQQTPGQGLQFLFEYFSETQRNKGNFPGRFSGRQFSNSRSEMNVSTLELGDSALYLCASSAFSPGLPYEQYFGPGTRLTVT.

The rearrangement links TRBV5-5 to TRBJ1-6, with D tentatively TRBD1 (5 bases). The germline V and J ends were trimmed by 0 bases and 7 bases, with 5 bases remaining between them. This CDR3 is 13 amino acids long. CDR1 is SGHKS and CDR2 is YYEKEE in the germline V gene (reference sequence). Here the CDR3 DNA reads TGTGCCAGCAGCTTGGGGGGGAATTCACCCCTCCACTTT. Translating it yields CASSLGGNSPLHF.

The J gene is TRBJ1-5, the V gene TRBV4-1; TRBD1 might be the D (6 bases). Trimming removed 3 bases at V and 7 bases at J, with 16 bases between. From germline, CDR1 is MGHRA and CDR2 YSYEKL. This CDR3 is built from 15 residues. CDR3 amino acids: CASSQALGGRQPQHF. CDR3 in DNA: TGCGCCAGCAGCCAGGCTTTGGGGGGCCGCCAGCCCCAGCATTTT.

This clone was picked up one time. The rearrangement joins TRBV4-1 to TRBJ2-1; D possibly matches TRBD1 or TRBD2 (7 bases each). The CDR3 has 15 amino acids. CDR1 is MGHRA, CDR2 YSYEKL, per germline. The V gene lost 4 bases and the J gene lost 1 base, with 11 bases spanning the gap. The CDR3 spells CASSPGGASYNEQFF. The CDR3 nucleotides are TGCGCCAGCAGCCCAGGGGGGGCGTCCTACAATGAGCAGTTCTTC.

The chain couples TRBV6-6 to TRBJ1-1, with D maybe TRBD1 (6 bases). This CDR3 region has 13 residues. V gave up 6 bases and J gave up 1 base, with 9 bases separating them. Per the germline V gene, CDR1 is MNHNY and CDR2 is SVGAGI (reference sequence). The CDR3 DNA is TGTGCCAGCAGCCTCAGGGGGAACACTGAAGCTTTCTTT. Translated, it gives CASSLRGNTEAFF.

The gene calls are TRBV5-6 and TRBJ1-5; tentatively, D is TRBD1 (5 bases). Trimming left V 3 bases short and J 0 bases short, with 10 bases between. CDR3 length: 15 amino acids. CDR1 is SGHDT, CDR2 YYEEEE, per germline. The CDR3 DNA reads TGTGCCAGCAGCTGGCAACAGGCTAGCAATCAGCCCCAGCATTTT. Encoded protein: CASSWQQASNQPQHF.

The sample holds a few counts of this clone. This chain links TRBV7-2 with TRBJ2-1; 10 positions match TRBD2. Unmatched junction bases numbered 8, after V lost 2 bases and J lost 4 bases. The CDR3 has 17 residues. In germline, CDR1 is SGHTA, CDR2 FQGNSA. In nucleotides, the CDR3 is TGTGCCAGCAGCTTAAATAGCGGGGGGCTGAGTTACAATGAGCAGTTCTTC. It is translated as CASSLNSGGLSYNEQFF.

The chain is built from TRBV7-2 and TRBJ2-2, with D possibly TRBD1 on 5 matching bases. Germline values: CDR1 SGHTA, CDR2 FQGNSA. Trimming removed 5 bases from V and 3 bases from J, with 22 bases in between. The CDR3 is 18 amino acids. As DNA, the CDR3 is TGTGCCAGCAGCCCCGCCCGAAGGGGTCCGAGCGACACCGGGGAGCTGTTTTTT. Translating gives CASSPARRGPSDTGELFF.

CDR3 coding DNA: TGTGCCAGCAGCAAGAGGGGACAGGGGGCGCTGAGCAATCAGCCCCAGCATTTT. Translation: CASSKRGQGALSNQPQHF. This chain links TRBV21-1 with TRBJ1-5; the table's D call, TRBD1, has no DNA check behind it. TRBV21-1 is tagged as a pseudogene. This CDR3 is 18 amino acids long.

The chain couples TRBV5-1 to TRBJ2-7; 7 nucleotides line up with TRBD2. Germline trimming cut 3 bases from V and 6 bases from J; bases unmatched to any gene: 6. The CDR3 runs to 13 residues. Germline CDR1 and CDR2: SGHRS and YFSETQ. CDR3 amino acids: CASSSLSGVEQYF. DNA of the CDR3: TGCGCCAGCAGCTCCCTGAGCGGGGTCGAGCAGTACTTC.